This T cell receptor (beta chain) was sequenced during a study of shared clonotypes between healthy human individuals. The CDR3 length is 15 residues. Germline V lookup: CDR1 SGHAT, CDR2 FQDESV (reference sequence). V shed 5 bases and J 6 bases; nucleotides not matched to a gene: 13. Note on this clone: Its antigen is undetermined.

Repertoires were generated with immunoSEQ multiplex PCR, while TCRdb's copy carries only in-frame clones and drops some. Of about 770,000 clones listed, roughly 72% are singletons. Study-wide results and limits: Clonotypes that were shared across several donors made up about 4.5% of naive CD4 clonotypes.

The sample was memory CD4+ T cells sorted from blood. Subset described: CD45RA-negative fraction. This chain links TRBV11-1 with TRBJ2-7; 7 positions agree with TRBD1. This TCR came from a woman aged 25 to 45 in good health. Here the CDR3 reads CASSPQPGTASEQYF. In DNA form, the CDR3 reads TGTGCCAGCAGCCCCCAGCCCGGGACAGCAAGCGAGCAGTACTTC.